Each of the 3 T cell receptor beta chains below was sequenced from the same sample in a study of T cells in women clearing cervical HPV infection. Here immunoSEQ multiplex PCR was the method, and the copy in TCRdb shows in-frame clones only, minus some. This sample contains about 35,000 clones. The material sequenced was blood buffy coat. Receptor source: a woman aged 18 to 75 with a cervical HPV16 infection that either progressed to CIN3+ or cleared (not recorded which).

On this clone: The CDR3 is cut off 3 residues early in the read; its end comes from the germline J gene. The chain is built from TRBV18 and TRBJ2-5; TRBD1 matches 10 bases. The CDR3 spans 15 residues. Germline CDR1 is KGHSH and CDR2 is LQKENI. J was trimmed by 5 bases and V by 3 bases; bases with no gene match: 6. The CDR3 here is CASSPRTGGMETQYF. The part of the CDR3 DNA that was read is TGTGCCAGCTCACCGCGGACAGGGGGGATGGAGACC.

Points on this clone: Coverage ceases 3 residues before the CDR3 finishes, and the germline J gene fills in the end. The rearrangement links TRBV2 to TRBJ2-2; D possibly corresponds to TRBD1 (6 bases). This CDR3 comprises 19 residues. CDR1 and CDR2 from the germline V gene are SNHLY and FYNNEI. CDR3 region: CASSGPRGRGHAANEKLFF. The DNA read from the CDR3 is TGTGCCAGCAGTGGGCCCAGGGGCAGGGGCCATGCAGCTAATGAAAAG.

Partial CDR3 DNA: TGTGCCAGCAGCTTGACCGGGACAGGGAGTTCACCG. Amino acids: CASSLTGTGSSP. The CDR3 as a whole reads CASSLTGTGSSPLFF. The chain has TRBV5-8 and TRBJ2-2; 9 nucleotides align to TRBD1. The read terminates 3 residues ahead of where the CDR3 ends, so the germline J gene completes it. CDR3 length equals 15 residues. Germline CDR1 and CDR2: SGHTS and YDEGEE.